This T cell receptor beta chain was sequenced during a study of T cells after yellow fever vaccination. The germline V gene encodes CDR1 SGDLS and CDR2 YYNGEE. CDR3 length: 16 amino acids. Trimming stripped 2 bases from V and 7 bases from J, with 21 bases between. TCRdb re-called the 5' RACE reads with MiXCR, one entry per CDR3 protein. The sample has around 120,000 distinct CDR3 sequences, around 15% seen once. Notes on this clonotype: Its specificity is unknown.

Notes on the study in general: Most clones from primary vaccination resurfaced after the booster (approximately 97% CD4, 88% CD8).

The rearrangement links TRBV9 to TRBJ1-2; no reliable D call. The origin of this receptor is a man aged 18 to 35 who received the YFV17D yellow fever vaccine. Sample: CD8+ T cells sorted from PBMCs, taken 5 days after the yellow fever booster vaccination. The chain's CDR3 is CASSVSPGQEGSGYTF. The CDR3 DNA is TGTGCCAGCAGCGTTTCGCCAGGCCAAGAGGGAAGTGGCTACACCTTC. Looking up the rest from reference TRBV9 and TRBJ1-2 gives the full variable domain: DSGVTQTPKHLITATGQRVTLRCSPRSGDLSVYWYQQSLDQGLQFLIQYYNGEERAKGNILERFSAQQFPDLHSELNLSSLELGDSALYFCASSVSPGQEGSGYTFGSGTRLTVV.